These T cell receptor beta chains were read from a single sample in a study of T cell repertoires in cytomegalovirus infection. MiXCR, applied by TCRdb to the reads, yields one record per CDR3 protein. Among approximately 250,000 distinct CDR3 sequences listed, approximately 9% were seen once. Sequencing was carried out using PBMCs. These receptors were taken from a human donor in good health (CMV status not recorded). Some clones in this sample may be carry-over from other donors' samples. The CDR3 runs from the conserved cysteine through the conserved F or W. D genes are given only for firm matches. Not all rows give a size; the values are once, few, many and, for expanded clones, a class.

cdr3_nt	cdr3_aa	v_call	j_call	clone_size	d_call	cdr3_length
TGTGCCAGCAGCAGGGAGCGGGAGAACAATGAGCAGTTCTTC	CASSRERENNEQFF	TRBV7-2	TRBJ2-1	many	TRBD2	14
TGTGCCAGCAGCCGGGACAGGGTGAGGCTTAAAACTGAAGCTTTCTTT	CASSRDRVRLKTEAFF	TRBV13	TRBJ1-1	few	TRBD1	16
TGTGCCAGCTCACCGCAACAAGATCAGCCCCAGCATTTT	CASSPQQDQPQHF	TRBV18	TRBJ1-5	many	.	13
TGTGCCAGCAGATTACAGGGCGCGAGCTCCTACGAGCAGTACTTC	CASRLQGASSYEQYF	TRBV27	TRBJ2-7	few	.	15
TGTGCCAGCAGCCCAGGACTAGCGGGGGGACGATATTACTCCTACGAGCAGTACTTC	CASSPGLAGGRYYSYEQYF	TRBV7-2	TRBJ2-7	many	TRBD2	19
TGTGCCAGCAGCTTGGACGGGGGGGGCACCGGGGAGCTGTTTTTT	CASSLDGGGTGELFF	TRBV5-4	TRBJ2-2	few	TRBD2	15
TGTGCCAGCAGCTTAGATGGGGGGATCTACAATGAGCAGTTCTTC	CASSLDGGIYNEQFF	TRBV7-2	TRBJ2-1	.	.	15
TGCAGTGCTCCCTACGTTAATGGTGAGCAGTTCTTC	CSAPYVNGEQFF	TRBV20-1	TRBJ2-1	.	.	12
TGTGCCAGCAGCTTAATCGCTAGCGGGGTAATAATCGGGACAGATACGCAGTATTTT	CASSLIASGVIIGTDTQYF	TRBV5-5	TRBJ2-3	many	TRBD2	19
TGTGCCAGCAGTCACGGGACAGTGTGGAATGAGCAGTTCTTC	CASSHGTVWNEQFF	TRBV6-2/TRBV6-3	TRBJ2-1	many	TRBD1	14
TGTGCCAGCAGCCAAGATCGGGCAGGGGGATTATCTAATCAGCCCCAGCATTTT	CASSQDRAGGLSNQPQHF	TRBV4-2	TRBJ1-5	many	TRBD1	18
TGTGCCAGCATCGACCCGGCTGTGGGTGGCTCCTACAATGAGCAGTTCTTC	CASIDPAVGGSYNEQFF	TRBV7-9	TRBJ2-1	many	.	17
TGTGCCAGCAGCTTAGAACTGGCAGCTTCCTACGAGCAGTACTTC	CASSLELAASYEQYF	TRBV7-2	TRBJ2-7	few	.	15
TGTGCCAGCAGCTCCCAGATCTTAGTCACTGAAGCTTTCTTT	CASSSQILVTEAFF	TRBV7-2	TRBJ1-1	many	.	14
TGTGCCAGTAGCCAGGCGTGGCCTTACAATGAGCAGTTCTTC	CASSQAWPYNEQFF	TRBV19	TRBJ2-1	.	.	14
TGTGCCAGCAGCGCCCGGGCCCACAGCTCTGGAAACACCATATATTTT	CASSARAHSSGNTIYF	TRBV7-6	TRBJ1-3	many	.	16
TGCGCCAGCAGCAGGGACCAAACGGGTTACGAGCAGTACTTC	CASSRDQTGYEQYF	TRBV5-1	TRBJ2-7	few	.	14
TGTGCCAGCAGTGAACAGGGGGCTTCTGAAGCTTTCTTT	CASSEQGASEAFF	TRBV7-2	TRBJ1-1	many	TRBD1	13
TGTGCCAACGCTCGGTCGGGGGCTGCTGGGGCCAACGTCCTGACTTTC	CANARSGAAGANVLTF	TRBV12-3/TRBV12-4	TRBJ2-6	few	.	16
TGTGCCAGCAGTTTAGGGACAGGGGGTAGGAGCTACACCTTC	CASSLGTGGRSYTF	TRBV27	TRBJ1-2	few	TRBD1	14
TGCAGCGTTGAAGCTAAGGGATCCTATGGCTACACCTTC	CSVEAKGSYGYTF	TRBV29-1	TRBJ1-2	few	.	13
TGTGCCAGCAGCTTATCCGTCCCACCCCTCCACTTT	CASSLSVPPLHF	TRBV7-2	TRBJ1-6	many	.	12
TGCAGCAGTACGCGTGGACAGTCAACTAGCGGGGGGCCCGGGCCGGGGCAGTTCTTC	CSSTRGQSTSGGPGPGQFF	TRBV29-1	TRBJ2-1	.	TRBD2	19
TGCGCCAGCAGCTTTGGTTGGACCGGGACTGAAGCTTTCTTT	CASSFGWTGTEAFF	TRBV5-1	TRBJ1-1	many	.	14
TGTGCCAGCAGGGATCCAGGGGCTGGGTCACCCCTCCACTTT	CASRDPGAGSPLHF	TRBV6-1	TRBJ1-6	.	.	14
TGTGCCAGCAGCGTAGGGGCTAGCGGGATTAGTGAGCAGTTCTTC	CASSVGASGISEQFF	TRBV9	TRBJ2-1	many	TRBD2	15